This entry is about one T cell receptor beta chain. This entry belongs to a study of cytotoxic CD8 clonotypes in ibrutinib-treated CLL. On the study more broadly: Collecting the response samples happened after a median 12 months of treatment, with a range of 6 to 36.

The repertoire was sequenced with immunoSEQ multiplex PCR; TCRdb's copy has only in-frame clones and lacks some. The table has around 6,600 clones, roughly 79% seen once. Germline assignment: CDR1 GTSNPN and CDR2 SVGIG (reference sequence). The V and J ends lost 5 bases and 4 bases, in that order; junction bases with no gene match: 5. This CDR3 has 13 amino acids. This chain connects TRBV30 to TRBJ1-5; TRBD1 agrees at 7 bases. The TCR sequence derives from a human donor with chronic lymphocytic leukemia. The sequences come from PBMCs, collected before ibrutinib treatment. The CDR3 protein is CAWDRERNQPQHF. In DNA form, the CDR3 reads TGTGCCTGGGACAGGGAAAGGAATCAGCCCCAGCATTTT.